Listed here is a single T cell receptor (beta chain). Described time point: pre-treatment sample, taken before nivolumab and TIL therapy. The data are from a study of TIL therapy for anti-PD-1-resistant metastatic lung cancer. The immunoSEQ assay was v3. TCRdb's copy holds only in-frame clones and misses some; the assay was immunoSEQ multiplex PCR. The sample contains tens of thousands of clones, around 90% of which appear only once. This clonotype was obtained from a person aged 25 to 80 with non-small cell lung cancer. The source material was blood, sampled at baseline.

The CDR3 protein is CASSPYPGGADEKLFF. DNA of the CDR3: TGTGCCAGCAGCCCCTACCCGGGAGGGGCGGATGAAAAACTGTTTTTT. The rearrangement uses TRBV4-2 and TRBJ1-4, with a possible D match to TRBD1 (5 bases). Trimming left V 4 bases short and J 6 bases short, with 18 bases between. Germline CDR1 reads LGHNA; CDR2 reads YNFKEQ. This CDR3 comprises 16 residues.